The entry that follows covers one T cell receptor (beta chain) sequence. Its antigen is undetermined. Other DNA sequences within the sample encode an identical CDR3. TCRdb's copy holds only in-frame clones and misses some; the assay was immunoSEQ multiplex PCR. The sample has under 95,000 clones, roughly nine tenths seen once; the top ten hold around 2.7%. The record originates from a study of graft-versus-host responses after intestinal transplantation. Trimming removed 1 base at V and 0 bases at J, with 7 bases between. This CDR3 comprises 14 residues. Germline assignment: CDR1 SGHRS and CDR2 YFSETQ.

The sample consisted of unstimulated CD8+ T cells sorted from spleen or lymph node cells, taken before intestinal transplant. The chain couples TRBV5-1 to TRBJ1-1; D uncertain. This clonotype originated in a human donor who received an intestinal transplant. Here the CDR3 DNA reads TGCGCCAGCAGCTTGTACAGCTTGAACACTGAAGCTTTCTTT. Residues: CASSLYSLNTEAFF.